The next 14 T cell receptor beta chains were all read from a single sample in a study of CD8 T cells in Susac syndrome. RNA, at about 0.5 to 1 ug, was reverse transcribed with random hexamers. TCRdb analysed the immunoSEQ multiplex PCR reads with MiXCR anew, one entry per CDR3 protein. The data hold about 190,000 distinct CDR3 sequences, with 85% to 95% observed a single time. The sequenced sample consisted of CD4+ T cells from PBMCs. Every receptor here comes from a human donor in good health.

This clonotype was picked up one time. V and J are TRBV5-1 and TRBJ2-3, with TRBD2 matching over 12 bases. The J segment lost 6 bases and the V segment lost 2 bases, leaving 4 bases of the junction unmatched. This CDR3 has 15 amino acids. In germline, CDR1 is SGHRS, CDR2 YFSETQ. The DNA of the CDR3 is TGCGCCAGCAGCTTCCGGACTAGCGGGGCGGATACGCAGTATTTT. This gives the protein CASSFRTSGADTQYF.

The V and J genes are TRBV7-2 and TRBJ2-6; either TRBD1 or TRBD2 may fit D (7 bases each). The CDR3 consists of 17 residues. Trimming stripped 3 bases from V and 2 bases from J, with 14 bases between. Per the germline V gene, CDR1 is SGHTA and CDR2 is FQGNSA. The CDR3 coding sequence is TGTGCCAGCAGCTTCCTACAGGGGAGGGCTGGGGCCAACGTCCTGACTTTC. This encodes CASSFLQGRAGANVLTF.

This rearrangement joins TRBV20-1 to TRBJ2-7, with D tentatively TRBD1 or TRBD2 (6 bases each). The V end lost 6 bases, the J end lost 7 bases, and 16 bases lay between the germline ends. The CDR3 loop spans 12 amino acids. Germline CDR1 is DFQATT and CDR2 is SNEGSKA (reference sequence). The CDR3 region is CSAGGGWIEQYV. CDR3 nucleotides: TGCAGTGCCGGGGGCGGATGGATTGAGCAGTACGTC.

V is TRBV27 and J is TRBJ1-5; tentative D call: TRBD1 (6 bases). V was shortened by 5 bases and J by 11 bases, with 16 bases between the two germline ends. This CDR3 is built from 13 residues. The germline V gene encodes CDR1 MNHEY and CDR2 SMNVEV (reference sequence). CDR3 nucleotides: TGTGCCAGCAGTCCAAGACAGGAATCAGCCCAGCATTTT. Amino acid sequence: CASSPRQESAQHF.

J is TRBJ2-2 and V is TRBV6-5, with D hard to call. V gave up 5 bases and J gave up 7 bases, with 11 bases separating them. Germline lookup yields CDR1 MNHEY and CDR2 SVGAGI. CDR3 length equals 13 residues. The CDR3 DNA sequence: TGTGCCAGCAGTCGTCAGGCGATCGGGGAGCTGTTTTTT. Translating it yields CASSRQAIGELFF.

The CDR3 here is CATSDVKERGDNEQFF. CDR3 DNA sequence: TGTGCCACCAGTGACGTGAAGGAGCGGGGGGACAATGAGCAGTTCTTC. This chain joins TRBV24-1 and TRBJ2-1; 9 bases map to TRBD2. Trimming removed 4 bases from V and 5 bases from J; junction bases left unmatched: 8. Germline-derived CDR1 and CDR2 are KGHDR and SFDVKD. The CDR3 loop spans 16 amino acids.

V usage is TRBV29-1 and J usage is TRBJ2-1; TRBD2 matches 13 bases. The CDR3 is made up of 17 amino acids. CDR1 is SQVTM and CDR2 is ANQGSEA in the germline V gene. V lost 6 bases and J lost 6; bases outside the gene matches: 14. Here the CDR3 reads CSVDSAFGTSGTNEQFF. In nucleotides, the CDR3 is TGCAGCGTAGACTCCGCTTTCGGGACTAGCGGGACCAATGAGCAGTTCTTC.

The chain uses TRBV11-2 and TRBJ1-1, with D perhaps TRBD1 (6 bases). The germline gives CDR1 SGHAT, CDR2 FQNNGV. V was trimmed by 3 bases and J by 2 bases, leaving 10 bases between them. The CDR3 loop spans 14 amino acids. CDR3 nucleotide sequence: TGTGCCAGCAGCTTCAGACAGGCAAACACTGAAGCTTTCTTT. This encodes CASSFRQANTEAFF.

The V and J genes are TRBV6-5 and TRBJ1-2, with 9 bases lining up with TRBD1. This CDR3 has 15 residues. Germline loops: CDR1 MNHEY, CDR2 SVGAGI. V was pared by 6 bases and J by 3 bases, with 8 bases of the junction left unmatched. The CDR3 region has the DNA TGTGCCAGCAGAGAACAGGGGGCAGGGGACTATGGCTACACCTTC. The encoded protein is CASREQGAGDYGYTF.

The chain couples TRBV19 to TRBJ1-5; D gene unclear. The germline V gene has CDR1 LNHDA and CDR2 SQIVND (reference sequence). The CDR3 spans 13 residues. V lost 8 bases and J 4 bases, leaving 12 bases between the germline ends. The CDR3 DNA sequence: TGTGCCAGTCAAGACGACCTAAATCAGCCCCAGCATTTT. It encodes CASQDDLNQPQHF.

V usage is TRBV3-1 and J usage is TRBJ2-7; D may be TRBD2 (5 bases). Deletions cut 3 bases from V and 6 bases from J, with 12 bases between. The CDR3 contains 13 residues. Germline V CDR1 and CDR2: LGHDT, YNNKEL (reference sequence). CDR3 DNA sequence: TGTGCCAGCAGCCATCGAGAGGGTTTCGAGCAGTACTTC. As protein: CASSHREGFEQYF.

The rearrangement uses TRBV3-1 and TRBJ2-1, with D hard to call. Germline V CDR1 and CDR2: LGHDT, YNNKEL (reference sequence). V shed 3 bases and J shed 9 bases, with 9 bases lying between them. This CDR3 is 12 amino acids long. CDR3 coding DNA: TGTGCCAGCAGCCATAACATTTTTGAGCAGTTCTTC. This gives the protein CASSHNIFEQFF.

This rearrangement joins TRBV20-1 to TRBJ2-5; D may be TRBD1 (6 bases). The V and J ends lost 0 bases and 4 bases respectively, with 15 bases between them. The V gene's germline CDR1 is DFQATT and CDR2 SNEGSKA (reference sequence). The CDR3 extends over 15 amino acids. The DNA for the CDR3 is TGCAGTGCTAGAGATAGCCGGGTAGGGGGAGAGACCCAGTACTTC. Amino acid sequence: CSARDSRVGGETQYF.

This sequence joins TRBV28 and TRBJ2-4; 9 bases are a match to TRBD2. This CDR3 contains 15 residues. V lost 10 bases, J lost 8 bases, and 15 bases stayed unmatched. Looked up from germline, CDR1 is MDHEN and CDR2 is SYDVKM. The DNA of the CDR3 is TGTGCCACCGAGTCCGGGACTAGCAGAGGGCACATTCAGTACTTC. This sequence encodes CATESGTSRGHIQYF.